The text below deals with one T cell receptor (beta chain). No fewer than 7 million PBMCs went into each sample. Extraction of total RNA produced a minimum of 5 micrograms from each sample. Using a J-beta primer mix together with a sample-barcoded 5' primer, a second PCR was run for roughly 7 to 11 cycles. TCRdb redid the calling of the 5' RACE reads with MiXCR, one entry per CDR3 protein. The sample lists about 1,400,000 distinct CDR3 sequences; roughly 45% were seen once. The entry originates in a study of blood T cells in healthy people across ages. The CDR3 spans 14 residues. V was pared by 5 bases and J by 5 bases, with 6 bases of the junction left unmatched. CDR1 and CDR2 from the germline V gene are DFQATT and SNEGSKA (reference sequence).

V usage is TRBV20-1 and J usage is TRBJ1-4; 9 bases agree with TRBD1. The sequencing input was blood. The sequence was collected from a woman aged 18-29 years in good health. CDR3 in amino acids: CSAPRTGVNEKLFF. The DNA for the CDR3 is TGCAGTGCTCCACGGACAGGGGTGAATGAAAAACTGTTTTTT.